This record covers a single TCR beta chain. The data stem from a study of T cells in localized non-small cell lung cancer. The germline gives CDR1 SGDLS, CDR2 YYNGEE. There are 15 residues in the CDR3. V was clipped by 3 bases and J by 4 bases; unmatched bases: 2. Measured with immunoSEQ multiplex PCR; TCRdb has only the in-frame clones, and not every one. The table shows approximately 18,000 clones, with about 80% occurring only once. This sequence joins TRBV9 and TRBJ2-1, with 12 bases fitting TRBD2. The source of this sequence is a female donor at least 60 years old with stage I lung adenocarcinoma. The material was peripheral blood, obtained before any cancer treatment. The CDR3 DNA follows: TGTGCCAGCAGCGATCTAGCGGGGGGGTACAATGAGCAGTTCTTC. This codes for CASSDLAGGYNEQFF.